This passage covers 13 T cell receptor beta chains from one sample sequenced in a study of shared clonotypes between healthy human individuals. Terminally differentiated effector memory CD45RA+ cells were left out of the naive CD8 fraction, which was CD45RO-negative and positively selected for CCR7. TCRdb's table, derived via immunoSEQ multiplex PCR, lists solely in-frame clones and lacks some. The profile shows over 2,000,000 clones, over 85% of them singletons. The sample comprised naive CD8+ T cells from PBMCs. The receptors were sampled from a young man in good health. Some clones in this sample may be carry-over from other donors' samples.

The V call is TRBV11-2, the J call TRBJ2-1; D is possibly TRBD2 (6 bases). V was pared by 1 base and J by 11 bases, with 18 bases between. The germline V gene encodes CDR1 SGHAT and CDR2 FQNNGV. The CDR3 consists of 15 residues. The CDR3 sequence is CASSLGLGSTNKQFF. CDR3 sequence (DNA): TGTGCCAGCAGCTTAGGACTAGGGAGTACGAATAAGCAGTTCTTC. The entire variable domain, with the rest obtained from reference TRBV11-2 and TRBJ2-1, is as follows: EAGVAQSPRYKIIEKRQSVAFWCNPISGHATLYWYQQILGQGPKLLIQFQNNGVVDDSQLPKDRFSAERLKGVDSTLKIQPAKLEDSAVYLCASSLGLGSTNKQFFGPGTRLTVL.

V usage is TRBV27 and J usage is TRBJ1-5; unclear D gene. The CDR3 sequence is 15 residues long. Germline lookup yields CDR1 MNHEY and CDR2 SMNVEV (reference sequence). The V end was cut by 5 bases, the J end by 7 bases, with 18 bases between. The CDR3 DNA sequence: TGTGCCAGCAGTCCCGGGGAGGGTAGGTGGCAGCCCCAGCATTTT. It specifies CASSPGEGRWQPQHF.

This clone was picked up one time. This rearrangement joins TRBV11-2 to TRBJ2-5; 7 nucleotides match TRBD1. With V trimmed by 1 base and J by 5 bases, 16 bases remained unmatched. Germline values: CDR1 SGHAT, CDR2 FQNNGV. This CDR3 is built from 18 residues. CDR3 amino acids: CASSLVPPTTGSGETQYF. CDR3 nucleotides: TGTGCCAGCAGCTTAGTCCCCCCGACGACAGGGTCGGGGGAGACCCAGTACTTC. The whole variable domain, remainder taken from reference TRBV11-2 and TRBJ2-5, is EAGVAQSPRYKIIEKRQSVAFWCNPISGHATLYWYQQILGQGPKLLIQFQNNGVVDDSQLPKDRFSAERLKGVDSTLKIQPAKLEDSAVYLCASSLVPPTTGSGETQYFGPGTRLLVL.

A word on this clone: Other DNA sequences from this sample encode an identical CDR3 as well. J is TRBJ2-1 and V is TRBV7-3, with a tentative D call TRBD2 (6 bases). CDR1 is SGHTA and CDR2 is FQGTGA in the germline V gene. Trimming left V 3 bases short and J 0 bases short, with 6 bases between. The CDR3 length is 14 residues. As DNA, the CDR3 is TGTGCCAGCAGCTTCGGGGGCTCCTACAATGAGCAGTTCTTC. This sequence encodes CASSFGGSYNEQFF. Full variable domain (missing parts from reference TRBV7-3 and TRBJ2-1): GAGVSQTPSNKVTEKGKYVELRCDPISGHTALYWYRQSLGQGPEFLIYFQGTGAADDSGLPNDRFFAVRPEGSVSTLKIQRTERGDSAVYLCASSFGGSYNEQFFGPGTRLTVL.

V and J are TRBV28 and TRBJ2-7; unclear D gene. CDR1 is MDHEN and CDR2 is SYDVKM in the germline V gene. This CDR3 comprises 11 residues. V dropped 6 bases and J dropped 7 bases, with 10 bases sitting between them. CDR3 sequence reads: CASSHYLEQYF. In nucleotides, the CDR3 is TGTGCCAGCAGCCATTACTTAGAGCAGTACTTC.

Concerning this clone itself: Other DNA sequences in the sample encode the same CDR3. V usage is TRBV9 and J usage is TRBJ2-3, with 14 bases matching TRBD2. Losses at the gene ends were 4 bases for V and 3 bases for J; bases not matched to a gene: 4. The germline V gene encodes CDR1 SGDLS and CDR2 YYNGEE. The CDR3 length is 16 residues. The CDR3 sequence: CASSPGTSGRTDTQYF. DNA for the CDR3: TGTGCCAGCAGCCCGGGGACTAGCGGGAGAACAGATACGCAGTATTTT.

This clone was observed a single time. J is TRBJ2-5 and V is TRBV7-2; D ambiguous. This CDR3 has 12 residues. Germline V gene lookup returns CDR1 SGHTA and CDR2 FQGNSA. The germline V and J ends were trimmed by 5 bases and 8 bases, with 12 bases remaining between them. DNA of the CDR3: TGTGCCAGCAGCCCCCCGGATCCAACCCAGTACTTC. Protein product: CASSPPDPTQYF.

The DNA of the CDR3 is TGTGCCAGTAGTATGTTTGGGGACAGCTCCTACGAGCAGTACTTC. Its protein product is CASSMFGDSSYEQYF. The chain combines TRBV19 with TRBJ2-7, with TRBD1 matching over 7 bases. Germline V gene sequence: CDR1 LNHDA, CDR2 SQIVND (reference sequence). The CDR3 length is 15 residues. The junction had 5 bases not matched to a gene; V was cut back by 3 bases and J by 0 bases.

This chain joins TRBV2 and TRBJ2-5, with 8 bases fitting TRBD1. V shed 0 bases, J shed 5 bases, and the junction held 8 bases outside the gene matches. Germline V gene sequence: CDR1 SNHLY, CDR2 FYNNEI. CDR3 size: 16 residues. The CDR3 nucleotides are TGTGCCAGCAGTGAAGCCAGACAGGGGCCGTGGGAGACCCAGTACTTC. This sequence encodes CASSEARQGPWETQYF. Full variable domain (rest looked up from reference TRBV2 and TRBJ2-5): EPEVTQTPSHQVTQMGQEVILRCVPISNHLYFYWYRQILGQKVEFLVSFYNNEISEKSEIFDDQFSVERPDGSNFTLKIRSTKLEDSAMYFCASSEARQGPWETQYFGPGTRLLVL.

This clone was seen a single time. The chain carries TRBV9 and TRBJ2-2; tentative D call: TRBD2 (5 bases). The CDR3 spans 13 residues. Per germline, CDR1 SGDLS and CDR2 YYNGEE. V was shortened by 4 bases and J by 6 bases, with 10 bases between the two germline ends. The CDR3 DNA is TGTGCCAGCAGCCCCCCCGGGGCCGGGGAGCTGTTTTTT. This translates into CASSPPGAGELFF. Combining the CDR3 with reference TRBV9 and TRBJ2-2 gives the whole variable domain DSGVTQTPKHLITATGQRVTLRCSPRSGDLSVYWYQQSLDQGLQFLIQYYNGEERAKGNILERFSAQQFPDLHSELNLSSLELGDSALYFCASSPPGAGELFFGEGSRLTVL.

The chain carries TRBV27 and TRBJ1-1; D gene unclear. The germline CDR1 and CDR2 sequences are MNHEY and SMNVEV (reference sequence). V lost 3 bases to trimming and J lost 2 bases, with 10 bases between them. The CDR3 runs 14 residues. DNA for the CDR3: TGTGCCAGCAGTTTTATGGGCCCCAACACTGAAGCTTTCTTT. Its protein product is CASSFMGPNTEAFF.

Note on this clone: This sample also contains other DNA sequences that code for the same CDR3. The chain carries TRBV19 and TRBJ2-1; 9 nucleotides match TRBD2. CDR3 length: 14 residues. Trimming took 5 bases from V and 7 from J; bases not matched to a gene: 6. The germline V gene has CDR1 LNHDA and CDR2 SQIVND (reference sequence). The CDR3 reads CASSPTSGGNEQFF. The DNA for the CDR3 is TGTGCCAGTAGTCCGACTAGCGGCGGGAATGAGCAGTTCTTC.

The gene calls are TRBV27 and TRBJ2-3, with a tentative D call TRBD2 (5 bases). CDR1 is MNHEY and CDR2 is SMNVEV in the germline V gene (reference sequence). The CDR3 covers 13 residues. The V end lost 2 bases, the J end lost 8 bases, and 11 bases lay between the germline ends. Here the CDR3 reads CASSLPSGITQYF. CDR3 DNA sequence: TGTGCCAGCAGTTTACCCTCCGGGATTACGCAGTATTTT.